This TCR beta chain derives from a study of blood T cell repertoires in COVID-19. Study as a whole: PBMCs, B-cell-depleted T cells, or T cells provided the cDNA or gDNA that made up the material.

This clone was seen a single time. With 0 bases removed from V and 6 bases from J, the gap between germline ends came to 7 bases. The CDR3 totals 14 residues. From germline, CDR1 is SGHDT and CDR2 YYEEEE. Data came from immunoSEQ multiplex PCR; TCRdb stores just in-frame clones and leaves some out. The sample holds 85,000 to 130,000 clones, approximately 80% seen once. The clonotype was recovered from a man older than 75 with COVID-19, enrolled during active disease. The J gene is TRBJ1-6, the V gene TRBV5-6; the D is unclear. Material: peripheral blood. Written as DNA, the CDR3 is TGTGCCAGCAGCTTGGGGCGGATTAATTCACCCCTCCACTTT. This codes for CASSLGRINSPLHF.